This T cell receptor (beta chain) was captured by sequencing in a study of T cell responses to AZD1222 COVID-19 vaccine. At the level of the study: Second doses at about 4 or about 12 weeks were pooled.

TCRdb's table, derived via immunoSEQ multiplex PCR, lists solely in-frame clones and lacks some. The sample lists about 120,000 clones; about 90% were seen once. General study results and limits: Sampling captured repertoires only after the peak T cell response.

A remark on this clone: Its antigen is not identified.

V was shortened by 0 bases and J by 3 bases, with 11 bases between the two germline ends. Germline lookup yields CDR1 GTSNPN and CDR2 SVGIG (reference sequence). The CDR3 is made up of 15 amino acids. The sample was peripheral blood, taken on day 0 of AZD1222 vaccination. The chain links TRBV30 to TRBJ1-4; D perhaps matches TRBD1 (5 bases). This receptor was identified in an adult in good health. The CDR3 DNA follows: TGTGCCTGGAGTGTACTGGGGGAGGCTAATGAAAAACTGTTTTTT. Translated, it gives CAWSVLGEANEKLFF.